Below, 22 T cell receptor beta chains from the same sample are listed, as sequenced in a study of HIV-infected patients and healthy controls. No cell fractionation was done, so the repertoire covers all unsorted peripheral blood T cells. Around 450 ng RNA was reverse transcribed with alpha and beta constant-region primers. Each of the alpha and beta chains got its own library through chain-specific third strand synthesis with indices. TCRdb itself ran the 5' RACE reads through MiXCR, one entry per CDR3 protein. Of more than 15,000 distinct CDR3 sequences listed, 4.5% to 5.5% are singletons. Sample: blood. These receptors came from an adult in good health.

This clonotype was detected ten times or more. The chain combines TRBV28 with TRBJ1-6; D not resolved. The CDR3 loop spans 13 amino acids. V was pared by 11 bases and J by 3 bases, with 11 bases between. CDR1 and CDR2 (germline): MDHEN, SYDVKM. CDR3 sequence reads: CAGGVNYNSPLHF. The CDR3 DNA reads as TGTGCCGGCGGCGTGAACTATAATTCACCCCTCCACTTT. Combining the CDR3 with reference TRBV28 and TRBJ1-6 gives the whole variable domain DVKVTQSSRYLVKRTGEKVFLECVQDMDHENMFWYRQDPGLGLRLIYFSYDVKMKEKGDIPEGYSVSREKKERFSLILESASTNQTSMYLCAGGVNYNSPLHFGNGTRLTVT.

In its sample, this clonotype was seen many times. The chain is built from TRBV24-1 and TRBJ2-3, with D possibly being TRBD1 or TRBD2 (5 bases each). CDR1 and CDR2 from the germline V gene are KGHDR and SFDVKD. V was shortened by 5 bases and J by 2 bases, with 16 bases between the two germline ends. The CDR3 is made up of 16 amino acids. CDR3 DNA sequence: TGTGCCACCAGTGGGACGGGACCCGGAGACACAGATACGCAGTATTTT. Protein product: CATSGTGPGDTDTQYF.

This clonotype has a count of ten or more. V is TRBV24-1 and J is TRBJ1-5, with D unresolved. The CDR3 consists of 14 residues. The germline V gene encodes CDR1 KGHDR and CDR2 SFDVKD. The V end was cut by 5 bases, the J end by 6 bases, with 13 bases between. CDR3 residues: CATSGQNPRQPQHF. CDR3 bases: TGTGCCACCAGTGGGCAAAACCCACGTCAGCCCCAGCATTTT.

V is TRBV12-3 or TRBV12-4 and J is TRBJ2-7; no reliable D call. The V end lost 1 base, the J end lost 7 bases, and 14 bases lay between the germline ends. This CDR3 region has 14 residues. The DNA of the CDR3 is TGTGCCAGCAGTTTAGTTCTGCCGGCCACAGAGCAGTACTTC. The encoded protein is CASSLVLPATEQYF.

This clonotype occurred many times. The rearrangement links TRBV7-9 to TRBJ2-1; TRBD1 is a possible D gene (5 bases). Germline CDR1 and CDR2: SEHNR and FQNEAQ (reference sequence). This CDR3 spans 15 amino acids. The V end lost 4 bases, the J end lost 8 bases, and 18 bases lay between the germline ends. CDR3 DNA sequence: TGTGCCAGCAGCTCAATAGGGGTCAGTTTCGATGAGCAGTTCTTC. Amino acids: CASSSIGVSFDEQFF.

This chain joins TRBV7-6 and TRBJ1-1; D may be TRBD1 (6 bases). The germline V gene encodes CDR1 SGHVS and CDR2 FNYEAQ. The V gene lost 6 bases and the J gene lost 3 bases, with 11 bases spanning the gap. This CDR3 comprises 13 residues. As DNA, the CDR3 is TGTGCCAGCAGACTACAGGGTTACACTGAAGCTTTCTTT. This translates into CASRLQGYTEAFF.

This clonotype was seen a handful of times. V and J are TRBV7-2 and TRBJ1-2; 12 bases line up with TRBD1. Losses at the gene ends were 4 bases for V and 7 bases for J; bases not matched to a gene: 7. From germline, CDR1 is SGHTA and CDR2 FQGNSA. CDR3 length: 15 amino acids. CDR3 in DNA: TGTGCCAGCAGCTGGCGATGGGACAGGGGGCTTGGCTACACCTTC. Translation: CASSWRWDRGLGYTF.

This clonotype was picked up many times. The chain recombines TRBV14 with TRBJ1-4; D not certain. Between the trimmed V and J ends, which lost 4 bases and 7 bases, there was a span of 16 bases. The CDR3 sequence is 15 residues long. Germline V gene data show CDR1 as SGHDN and CDR2 as FVKESK. The DNA of the CDR3 is TGTGCCAGCAGCCCCACCGGGATCTTTAGTGAAAAACTGTTTTTT. Amino acids: CASSPTGIFSEKLFF.

This clonotype was seen many times. The rearrangement joins TRBV6-1 to TRBJ2-2; 13 nucleotides align to TRBD2. The CDR3 totals 17 residues. Germline V gene data show CDR1 as MNHNS and CDR2 as SASEGT. Losses at the gene ends were 7 bases for V and 4 bases for J; bases not matched to a gene: 9. CDR3 DNA sequence: TGTGCCAGCAATAGACTAGCGGGGGGTCCGAGCACCGGGGAGCTGTTTTTT. Protein product: CASNRLAGGPSTGELFF.

This clonotype appeared many times. The rearrangement joins TRBV29-1 to TRBJ2-2, with a possible D match to TRBD2 (6 bases). Germline assignment: CDR1 SQVTM and CDR2 ANQGSEA. The V and J ends lost 5 bases and 4 bases respectively, with 17 bases between them. This CDR3 comprises 15 residues. In DNA, the CDR3 is TGCAGCGTTCGGAGGGGAGGACAAGTCACCGGGGAGCTGTTTTTT. This sequence encodes CSVRRGGQVTGELFF.

This clonotype was recorded a few times. V is TRBV28 and J is TRBJ1-2; a possible D gene is TRBD1 (6 bases). Germline values: CDR1 MDHEN, CDR2 SYDVKM. There are 15 residues in the CDR3. Deletions cut 5 bases from V and 1 base from J, with 14 bases between. The CDR3 bases are TGTGCCAGCAGTCCAGTCCCGGACAGTAACTATGGCTACACCTTC. Its protein is CASSPVPDSNYGYTF.

This clonotype was recorded at least ten times. The chain uses TRBV13 and TRBJ2-3; TRBD2 agrees at 13 bases. Trimming took 7 bases from V and 2 from J; bases not matched to a gene: 9. This CDR3 region has 17 residues. Per germline, CDR1 PRHDT and CDR2 FYEKMQ (reference sequence). In DNA form, the CDR3 reads TGTGCCAGCACCCGACTAGCGGGGGGCTCCCCCACAGATACGCAGTATTTT. Translating gives CASTRLAGGSPTDTQYF.

In its sample, this clonotype was seen many times. CDR3 nucleotides: TGCGCCAGCTCCAGCGGGACAGCGAACACTGAAGCTTTCTTT. Protein product: CASSSGTANTEAFF. The J gene is TRBJ1-1, the V gene TRBV5-1; 7 bases map to TRBD1. The germline V gene encodes CDR1 SGHRS and CDR2 YFSETQ. V gave up 7 bases and J gave up 1 base; unmatched junction bases: 7. This CDR3 is built from 14 residues.

The V gene is TRBV7-2, the J gene TRBJ2-3; D not certain. The V gene lost 4 bases and the J gene lost 4 bases, with 12 bases spanning the gap. Germline lookup yields CDR1 SGHTA and CDR2 FQGNSA. There are 14 residues in the CDR3. The CDR3, as DNA: TGTGCCAGCAGCTCTGAAGGGCTGTCAGATACGCAGTATTTT. This sequence encodes CASSSEGLSDTQYF.

This clonotype appeared many times. The rearrangement links TRBV4-3 to TRBJ1-2; the match to TRBD1 covers 9 bases. Germline CDR1 LGHNA, CDR2 YSLEER. CDR3 length: 14 residues. After removal of 4 bases from V and 6 bases from J, the junction contained 6 bases not matched to a gene. The CDR3 region is CASSRTQGADGYTF. The CDR3 nucleotides are TGCGCCAGCAGCCGAACACAGGGGGCTGATGGCTACACCTTC.

This clonotype is medium-sized (0.01 to 0.1%). The chain couples TRBV27 to TRBJ2-3; 9 bases are a match to TRBD1. V lost 6 bases to trimming and J lost 8 bases; unmatched junction nucleotides: 9. Germline V gene lookup returns CDR1 MNHEY and CDR2 SMNVEV (reference sequence). The CDR3 is 14 amino acids. As DNA, the CDR3 is TGTGCCAGCAGAAACGGGGACAGGGTTTTTACGCAGTATTTT. Protein product: CASRNGDRVFTQYF.

Many counts were recorded for this clonotype. V usage is TRBV10-3 and J usage is TRBJ2-3; 10 nucleotides align to TRBD2. Germline V gene sequence: CDR1 ENHRY, CDR2 SYGVKD. The V and J ends lost 6 bases and 4 bases, in that order; junction bases with no gene match: 22. This CDR3 spans 20 amino acids. CDR3 nucleotide sequence: TGTGCCATCAGAGACCCGAAGAGGGCTAGCGGGGGCCCTGGGGCAGATACGCAGTATTTT. It specifies CAIRDPKRASGGPGADTQYF.

This clonotype is medium-sized. The chain recombines TRBV6-2 or TRBV6-3 with TRBJ2-1; the D is unclear. The germline gives CDR1 MNHEY, CDR2 SVGEGT. There are 12 residues in the CDR3. V lost 4 bases and J lost 7, with 8 bases in between. CDR3 region: CASSSRRNEQFF. The CDR3 DNA is TGTGCCAGCAGTTCCCGCCGAAATGAGCAGTTCTTC.

The chain joins TRBV6-1 to TRBJ2-5; 8 nucleotides match TRBD2. In germline, CDR1 is MNHNS, CDR2 SASEGT. The CDR3 contains 17 residues. The ends lost 2 bases at V and 4 bases at J; junction bases unmatched: 12. The CDR3: CASSEWQRGRDLETQYF. In DNA, the CDR3 is TGTGCCAGCAGTGAATGGCAGCGGGGGCGCGATCTAGAGACCCAGTACTTC.

In its sample, this clonotype ranks as medium-sized. J is TRBJ2-7 and V is TRBV20-1, with TRBD1 as a possible D gene (6 bases). The germline V and J ends were trimmed by 0 bases and 5 bases, with 17 bases remaining between them. The CDR3 runs to 15 residues. The germline CDR1 and CDR2 sequences are DFQATT and SNEGSKA (reference sequence). Written as DNA, the CDR3 is TGCAGTGCTAGAGATCTAATAGGACAGAGGGACGAGCAGTACTTC. It codes for CSARDLIGQRDEQYF.

This clonotype was recorded many times. This chain joins TRBV7-9 and TRBJ1-1; TRBD1 might be the D (6 bases). The V gene's germline CDR1 is SEHNR and CDR2 FQNEAQ (reference sequence). The CDR3 covers 16 residues. V was pared by 5 bases and J by 6 bases, with 22 bases between. In DNA form, the CDR3 reads TGTGCCAGCAGCCCGAGGCAGGGGAATGTGGTGGCTGAAGCTTTCTTT. Residues: CASSPRQGNVVAEAFF.

In this sample, this clonotype turned up many times. The V gene is TRBV20-1, the J gene TRBJ2-4; a weak D match, TRBD2 (5 bases). V lost 4 bases to trimming and J lost 6 bases, with 10 bases between them. This CDR3 is 12 amino acids long. Germline CDR1 is DFQATT and CDR2 is SNEGSKA (reference sequence). The CDR3 sequence: CSAISGVNIQYF. CDR3 sequence (DNA): TGCAGTGCTATTTCCGGGGTAAACATTCAGTACTTC.